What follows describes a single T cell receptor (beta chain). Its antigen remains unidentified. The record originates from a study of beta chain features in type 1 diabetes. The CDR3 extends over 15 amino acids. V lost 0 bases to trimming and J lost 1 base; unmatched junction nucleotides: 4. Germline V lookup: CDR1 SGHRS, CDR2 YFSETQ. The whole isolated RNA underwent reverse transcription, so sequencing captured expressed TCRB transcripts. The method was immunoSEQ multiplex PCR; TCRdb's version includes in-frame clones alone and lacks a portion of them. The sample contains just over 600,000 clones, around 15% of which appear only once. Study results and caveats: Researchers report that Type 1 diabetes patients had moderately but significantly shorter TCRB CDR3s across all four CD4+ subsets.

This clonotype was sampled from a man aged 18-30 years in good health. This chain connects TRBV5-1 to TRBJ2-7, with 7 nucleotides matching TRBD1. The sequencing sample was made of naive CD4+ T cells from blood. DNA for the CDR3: TGCGCCAGCAGCTTGGATGCAGGGGGTTCCTACGAGCAGTACTTC. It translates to CASSLDAGGSYEQYF.